These 14 T cell receptor beta chains originate from one sample sequenced in a study of spatial heterogeneity in lung cancer. This sample's time point: sample taken at primary tumor resection. TCRs were sequenced from unsorted whole RNA of tumor, nontumor lung or PBMC. From the 5' RACE reads, TCRdb called clonotypes with MiXCR, one entry per CDR3 protein. This sample has 75,000 to 85,000 distinct CDR3 sequences, with about 20% found just once. The material sequenced was PBMCs, taken at surgery. The receptors here all came from a male donor with early-stage non-small cell lung cancer.

This clonotype was recorded a few times. The chain uses TRBV4-1 and TRBJ1-6, with 7 bases that match TRBD1. The CDR3 totals 20 residues. V trimming: 0 bases; J trimming: 8 bases; junction bases outside the gene matches: 19. Germline assignment: CDR1 MGHRA and CDR2 YSYEKL. The CDR3 DNA sequence: TGCGCCAGCAGCCAAGATGATGAGGCAGCGCGGGGGACAGACTATTCACCCCTCCACTTT. Amino acid sequence: CASSQDDEAARGTDYSPLHF.

This clonotype came up a few times. This rearrangement joins TRBV20-1 to TRBJ2-5; 10 nucleotides match TRBD2. Germline-derived CDR1 and CDR2 are DFQATT and SNEGSKA (reference sequence). This CDR3 region has 14 residues. With 0 bases clipped from V and 2 bases from J, the junction kept 0 bases outside the gene matches. The CDR3 sequence: CSARDSGGQETQYF. CDR3 coding DNA: TGCAGTGCTAGAGATAGCGGGGGGCAAGAGACCCAGTACTTC.

This clonotype was seen only a few times. This sequence joins TRBV28 and TRBJ1-2; D is undetermined. CDR1 and CDR2 from the germline V gene are MDHEN and SYDVKM. The V end lost 4 bases, the J end lost 6 bases, and 9 bases lay between the germline ends. The CDR3 sequence is 12 residues long. The chain's CDR3 is CASSSGSHGYTF. DNA for the CDR3: TGTGCCAGCAGTTCCGGGAGTCATGGCTACACCTTC.

Regarding this clonotype: A clone one base away is much larger, so this may be a read error. The CDR3 is CASSLAESTDMQYF. CDR3 DNA sequence: TGTGCCAGCAGCTTAGCGGAAAGCACAGATATGCAGTATTTT. The chain employs TRBV7-8 and TRBJ2-3, with D uncertain. Germline V CDR1 and CDR2: SGHVS, FQNEAQ. This CDR3 spans 14 amino acids.

This chain joins TRBV27 and TRBJ2-4; D is unclear. The germline V and J ends were trimmed by 4 bases and 5 bases, with 9 bases remaining between them. The CDR3 length is 13 residues. CDR1 and CDR2 from the germline V gene are MNHEY and SMNVEV (reference sequence). The CDR3 DNA reads as TGTGCCAGCAGTTCGCCTGGGGAAAACATTCAGTACTTC. It codes for CASSSPGENIQYF.

The chain uses TRBV27 and TRBJ1-5; D not resolved. The CDR3 sequence is 13 residues long. Trimming removed 8 bases at V and 6 bases at J, with 14 bases between. The germline gives CDR1 MNHEY, CDR2 SMNVEV (reference sequence). The CDR3 region has the DNA TGTGCCAGCGGCGAGCGGGAGGGTCAGCCCCAGCATTTT. As protein: CASGEREGQPQHF.

This clonotype has only a few counts. The chain recombines TRBV6-1 with TRBJ2-3; D might be TRBD2 (5 bases). The length of the CDR3 is 13 residues. The V end lost 6 bases, the J end lost 4 bases, and 11 bases lay between the germline ends. Germline CDR1 MNHNS, CDR2 SASEGT. Here the CDR3 reads CASRENGADTQYF. Here the CDR3 DNA reads TGTGCCAGCAGAGAAAACGGGGCAGATACGCAGTATTTT.

This rearrangement joins TRBV20-1 to TRBJ2-3; 14 nucleotides align to TRBD2. Germline V gene sequence: CDR1 DFQATT, CDR2 SNEGSKA (reference sequence). The V segment lost 6 bases and the J segment 5 bases; nucleotides outside the gene matches: 13. This CDR3 spans 17 amino acids. The CDR3 reads CSAEVGRLAGGGDTQYF. The CDR3 nucleotides read TGCAGTGCCGAGGTTGGACGACTAGCGGGAGGGGGAGATACGCAGTATTTT.

The gene calls are TRBV20-1 and TRBJ2-5; TRBD2 agrees at 9 bases. Per germline, CDR1 DFQATT and CDR2 SNEGSKA (reference sequence). This CDR3 comprises 15 residues. The V gene end was trimmed by 0 bases and the J gene end by 4 bases; junction bases not matched to a gene: 6. The CDR3 DNA sequence: TGCAGTGCTAGAGAAGGCGGGACTAGCAGAGAGACCCAGTACTTC. This sequence encodes CSAREGGTSRETQYF.

This clonotype was detected ten times or more. The chain employs TRBV25-1 and TRBJ2-7, with D unclear. The CDR3 covers 14 residues. CDR1 is MGHDK and CDR2 is SYGVNS in the germline V gene. V lost 6 bases, J lost 4 bases, and 16 bases lay in between. For the CDR3, the DNA is TGTGCCAGCAGCAGAGAGTGGGGTGGGTACGAGCAGTACTTC. The encoded protein is CASSREWGGYEQYF.

This clonotype was observed a few times. J is TRBJ2-1 and V is TRBV10-3, with TRBD1 as a possible D gene (5 bases). The germline V gene encodes CDR1 ENHRY and CDR2 SYGVKD. The length of the CDR3 is 15 residues. Trimming took off 6 bases at V and 0 bases at J, with 12 bases between the two ends. This chain's CDR3 is CAIRSDSFSYNEQFF. The CDR3 DNA is TGTGCCATCAGATCCGACAGTTTCTCCTACAATGAGCAGTTCTTC.

This clonotype was picked up a small number of times. V and J are TRBV9 and TRBJ2-5; a possible D gene is TRBD1 (6 bases). V lost 4 bases to trimming and J lost 5 bases, with 15 bases between them. The germline CDR1 and CDR2 sequences are SGDLS and YYNGEE. The CDR3 loop spans 14 amino acids. The CDR3 region is CASSPKGGSETQYF. CDR3 nucleotides: TGTGCCAGCAGCCCCAAAGGGGGAAGCGAGACCCAGTACTTC.

This clonotype has just a few counts. CDR3 in DNA: TGTGCCAGCAACGACAGGGGTCTCACAGATACGCAGTATTTT. Translated, it gives CASNDRGLTDTQYF. The chain employs TRBV6-2 or TRBV6-3 and TRBJ2-3; the match to TRBD1 covers 8 bases. The CDR3 runs 14 residues. Germline CDR1 MNHEY, CDR2 SVGEGT. The trim removed 7 bases at V and 2 bases at J, leaving 5 bases unmatched.

This clonotype appeared a few times. The rearrangement joins TRBV20-1 to TRBJ2-1, with 10 nucleotides matching TRBD2. CDR3 length: 15 residues. V dropped 3 bases and J dropped 6; count of bases not matched to a gene: 8. Germline CDR1 DFQATT, CDR2 SNEGSKA (reference sequence). The CDR3 DNA reads as TGCAGTGCTAGTGATCCGGGACTAGCGACCAATGAGCAGTTCTTC. It codes for CSASDPGLATNEQFF.